This T cell receptor beta chain originates from a study of OX40 agonist ivuxolimab in advanced cancers. Study summary: Ivuxolimab is an agonistic anti-OX40 (CD134) antibody, and patients were treated with it.

Assay: immunoSEQ multiplex PCR; the TCRdb copy retains only in-frame clones and omits some. The sample includes approximately 60,000 clones, around nine tenths of them seen just once. V was trimmed by 4 bases and J by 6 bases, leaving 20 bases between them. The CDR3 length is 16 residues. Germline assignment: CDR1 SGHNT and CDR2 YYREEE (reference sequence). This TCR was sampled from an adult with an advanced solid tumor such as melanoma, head and neck, liver or kidney cancer. The J gene is TRBJ2-1, the V gene TRBV5-4, with a weak D call TRBD2 (6 bases). The sample here was CD4+ or CD8+ T cells sorted from blood, taken in a trial of the OX40 agonist ivuxolimab. Written as DNA, the CDR3 is TGTGCCAGCAGCCCGGGCGCGGGACCGTCGGGCAATGAGCAGTTCTTC. Translated: CASSPGAGPSGNEQFF.